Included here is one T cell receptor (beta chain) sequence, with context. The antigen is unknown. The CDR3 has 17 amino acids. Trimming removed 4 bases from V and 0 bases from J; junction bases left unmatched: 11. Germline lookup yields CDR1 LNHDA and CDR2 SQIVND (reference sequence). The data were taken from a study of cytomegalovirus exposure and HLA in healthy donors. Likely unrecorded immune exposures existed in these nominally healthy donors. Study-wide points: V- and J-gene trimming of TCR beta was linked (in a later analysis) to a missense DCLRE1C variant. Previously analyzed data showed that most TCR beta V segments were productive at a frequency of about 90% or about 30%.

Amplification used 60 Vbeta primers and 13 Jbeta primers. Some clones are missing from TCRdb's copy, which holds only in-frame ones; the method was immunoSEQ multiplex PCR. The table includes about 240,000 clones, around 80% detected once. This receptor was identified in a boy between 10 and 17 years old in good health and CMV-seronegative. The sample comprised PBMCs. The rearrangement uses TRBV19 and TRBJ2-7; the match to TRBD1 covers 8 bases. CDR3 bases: TGTGCCAGTAGTAGACGAAGGACAGGGCTTCTCTCCTACGAGCAGTACTTC. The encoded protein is CASSRRRTGLLSYEQYF.